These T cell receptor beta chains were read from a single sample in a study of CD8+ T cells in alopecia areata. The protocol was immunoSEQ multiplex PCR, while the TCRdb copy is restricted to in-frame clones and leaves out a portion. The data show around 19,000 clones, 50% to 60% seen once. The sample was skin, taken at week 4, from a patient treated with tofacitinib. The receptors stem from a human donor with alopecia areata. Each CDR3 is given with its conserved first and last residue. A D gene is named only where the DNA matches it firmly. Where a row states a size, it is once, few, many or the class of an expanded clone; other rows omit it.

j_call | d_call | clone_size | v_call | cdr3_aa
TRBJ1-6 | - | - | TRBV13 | CASSASGPSNHSPLHF
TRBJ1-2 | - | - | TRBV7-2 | CASSLNPVSNYGYTF
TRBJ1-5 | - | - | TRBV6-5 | CASRPGPMWPQHF
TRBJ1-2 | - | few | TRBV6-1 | CASSTEAQNYGYTF
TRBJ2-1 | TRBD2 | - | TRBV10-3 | CAISVGLAGGPGYNEQFF
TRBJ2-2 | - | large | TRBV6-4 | CASSDQTNTGELFF
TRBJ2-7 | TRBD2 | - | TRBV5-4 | CASSPMAGGPYEQYF
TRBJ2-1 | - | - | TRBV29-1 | CSPKKYSTSGNEQFF
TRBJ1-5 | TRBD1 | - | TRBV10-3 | CARTGTGGNQPQHF
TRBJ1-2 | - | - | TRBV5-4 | CASSGPAWARDDYGYTF
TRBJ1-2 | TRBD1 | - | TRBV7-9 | CASSPSDRGYGYTF
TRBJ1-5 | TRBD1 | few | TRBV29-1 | CSVVYTGGTDQPQHF
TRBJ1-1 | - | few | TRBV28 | CASSFQRPDGGTEAFF
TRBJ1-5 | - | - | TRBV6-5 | CASSDARDQPQHF
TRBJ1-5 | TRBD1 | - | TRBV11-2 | CASSWDRGRGQPQHF
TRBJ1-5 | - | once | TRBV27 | CALRRENQPQHF
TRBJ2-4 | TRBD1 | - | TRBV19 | CASSPLRTGGAKNIQYF
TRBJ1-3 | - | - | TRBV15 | CATQLGNTIYF
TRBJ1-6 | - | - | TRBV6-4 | CASSGEGGNSPLHF
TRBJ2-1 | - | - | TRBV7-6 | CASSSAGGSDEQFF
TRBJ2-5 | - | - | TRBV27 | CASSYAGPQETQYF
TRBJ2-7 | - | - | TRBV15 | CATSREQTLGEQYF